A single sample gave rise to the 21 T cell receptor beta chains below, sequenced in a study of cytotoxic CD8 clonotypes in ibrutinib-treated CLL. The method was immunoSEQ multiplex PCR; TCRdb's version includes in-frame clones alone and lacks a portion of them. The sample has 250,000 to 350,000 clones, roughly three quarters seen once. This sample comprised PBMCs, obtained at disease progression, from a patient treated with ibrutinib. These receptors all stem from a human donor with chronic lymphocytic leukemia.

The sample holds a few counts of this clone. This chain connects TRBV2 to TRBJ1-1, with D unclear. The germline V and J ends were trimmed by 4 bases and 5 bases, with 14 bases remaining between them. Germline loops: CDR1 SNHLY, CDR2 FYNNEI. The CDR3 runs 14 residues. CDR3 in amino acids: CASSGWTHSTEAFF. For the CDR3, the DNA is TGTGCCAGCAGTGGGTGGACCCACTCAACTGAAGCTTTCTTT.

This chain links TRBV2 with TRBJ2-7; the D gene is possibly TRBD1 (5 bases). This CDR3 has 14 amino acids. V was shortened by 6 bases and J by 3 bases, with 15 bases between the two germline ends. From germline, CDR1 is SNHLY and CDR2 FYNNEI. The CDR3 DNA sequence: TGTGCCAGCAGCTACGAATGGGGCCGCTACGAGCAGTACTTC. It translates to CASSYEWGRYEQYF.

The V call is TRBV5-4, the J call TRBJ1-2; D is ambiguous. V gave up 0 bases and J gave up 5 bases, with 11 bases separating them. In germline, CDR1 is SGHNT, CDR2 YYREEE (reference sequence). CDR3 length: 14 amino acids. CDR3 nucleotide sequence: TGTGCCAGCAGCTTGGATCGGACGGCATATGGCTACACCTTC. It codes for CASSLDRTAYGYTF.

In nucleotides, the CDR3 is TGCGCCAGCAGAGGAGGCACTAATGAAAAACTGTTTTTT. It encodes CASRGGTNEKLFF. J is TRBJ1-4 and V is TRBV5-1; D gene unclear. The CDR3 length is 13 residues. Germline-derived CDR1 and CDR2 are SGHRS and YFSETQ. Trimming left V 5 bases short and J 2 bases short, with 7 bases between.

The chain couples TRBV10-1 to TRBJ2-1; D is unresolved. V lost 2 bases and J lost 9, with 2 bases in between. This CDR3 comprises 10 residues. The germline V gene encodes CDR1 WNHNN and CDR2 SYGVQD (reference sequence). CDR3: CASSEGEQFF. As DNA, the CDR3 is TGCGCCAGCAGTGAGGGTGAGCAGTTCTTC.

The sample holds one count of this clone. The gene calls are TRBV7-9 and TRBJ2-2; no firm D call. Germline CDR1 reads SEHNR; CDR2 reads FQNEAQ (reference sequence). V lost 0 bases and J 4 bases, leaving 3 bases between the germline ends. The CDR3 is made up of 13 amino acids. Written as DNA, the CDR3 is TGTGCCAGCAGCTTAGCGGGCACCGGGGAGCTGTTTTTT. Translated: CASSLAGTGELFF.

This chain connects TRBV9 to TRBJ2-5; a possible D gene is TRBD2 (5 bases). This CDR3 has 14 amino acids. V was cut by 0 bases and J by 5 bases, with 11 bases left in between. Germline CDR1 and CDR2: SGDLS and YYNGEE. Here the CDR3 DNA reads TGTGCCAGCAGCGTAGTCGGACTGGGCGAGACCCAGTACTTC. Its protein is CASSVVGLGETQYF.

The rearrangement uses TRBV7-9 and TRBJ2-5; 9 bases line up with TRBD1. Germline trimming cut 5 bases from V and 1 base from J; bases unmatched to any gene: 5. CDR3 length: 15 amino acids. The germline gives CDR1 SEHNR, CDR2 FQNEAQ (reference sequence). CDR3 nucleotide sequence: TGTGCCAGCAGCCTCCGGGACAGGGCCCAAGAGACCCAGTACTTC. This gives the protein CASSLRDRAQETQYF.

CDR3 in amino acids: CASSRGTGLAGDIGTQYF. The CDR3 DNA reads TGTGCCAGCAGCCGCGGAACGGGACTAGCGGGGGACATAGGGACCCAGTACTTC. This chain uses TRBV5-6 with TRBJ2-5; TRBD2 matches 14 bases. Germline-derived CDR1 and CDR2 are SGHDT and YYEEEE. The CDR3 extends over 18 amino acids. V shed 4 bases and J 7 bases; nucleotides not matched to a gene: 15.

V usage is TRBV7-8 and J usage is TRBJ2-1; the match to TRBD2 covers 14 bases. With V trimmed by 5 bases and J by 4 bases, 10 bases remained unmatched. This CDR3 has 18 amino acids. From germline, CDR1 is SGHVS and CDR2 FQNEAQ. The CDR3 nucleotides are TGTGCCAGCAGCACCCAGACTAGCGGGGGGGCGTATTACAATGAGCAGTTCTTC. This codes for CASSTQTSGGAYYNEQFF.

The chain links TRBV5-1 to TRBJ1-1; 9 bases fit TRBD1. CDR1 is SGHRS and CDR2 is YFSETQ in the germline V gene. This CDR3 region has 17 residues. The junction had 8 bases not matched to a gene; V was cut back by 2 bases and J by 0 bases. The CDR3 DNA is TGCGCCAGCAGCTTCTTGGGGACAGGGCTCATGAACACTGAAGCTTTCTTT. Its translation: CASSFLGTGLMNTEAFF. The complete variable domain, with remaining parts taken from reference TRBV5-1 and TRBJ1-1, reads KAGVTQTPRYLIKTRGQQVTLSCSPISGHRSVSWYQQTPGQGLQFLFEYFSETQRNKGNFPGRFSGRQFSNSRSEMNVSTLELGDSALYLCASSFLGTGLMNTEAFFGQGTRLTVV.

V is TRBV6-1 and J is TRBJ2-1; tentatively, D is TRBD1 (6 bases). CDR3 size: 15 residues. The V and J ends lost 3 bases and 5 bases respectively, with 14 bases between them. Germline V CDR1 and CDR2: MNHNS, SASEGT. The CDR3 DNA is TGTGCCAGCAGTGATTGGGGGCGTTCTCACAATGAGCAGTTCTTC. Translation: CASSDWGRSHNEQFF.

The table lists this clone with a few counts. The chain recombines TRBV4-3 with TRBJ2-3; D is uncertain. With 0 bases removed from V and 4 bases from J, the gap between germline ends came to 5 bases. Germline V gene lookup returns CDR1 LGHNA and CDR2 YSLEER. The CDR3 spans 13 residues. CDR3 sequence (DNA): TGCGCCAGCAGCCAAGAATATTCAGATACGCAGTATTTT. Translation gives CASSQEYSDTQYF.

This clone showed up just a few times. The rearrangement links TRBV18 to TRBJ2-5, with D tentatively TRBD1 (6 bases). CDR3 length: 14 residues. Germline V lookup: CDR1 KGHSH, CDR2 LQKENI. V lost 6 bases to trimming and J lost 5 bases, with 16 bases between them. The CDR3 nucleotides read TGTGCCAGCTCCCCCGACAGGTTTTGGGAGACCCAGTACTTC. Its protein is CASSPDRFWETQYF. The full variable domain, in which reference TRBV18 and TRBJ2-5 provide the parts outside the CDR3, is NAGVMQNPRHLVRRRGQEARLRCSPMKGHSHVYWYRQLPEEGLKFMVYLQKENIIDESGMPKERFSAEFPKEGPSILRIQQVVRGDSAAYFCASSPDRFWETQYFGPGTRLLVL.

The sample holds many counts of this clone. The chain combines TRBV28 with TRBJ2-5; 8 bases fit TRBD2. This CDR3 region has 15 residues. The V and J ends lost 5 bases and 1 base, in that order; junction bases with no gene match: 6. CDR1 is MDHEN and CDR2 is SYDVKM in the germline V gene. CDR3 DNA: TGTGCCAGCAGTGAAGTAGCGGGACTCCAAGAGACCCAGTACTTC. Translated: CASSEVAGLQETQYF.

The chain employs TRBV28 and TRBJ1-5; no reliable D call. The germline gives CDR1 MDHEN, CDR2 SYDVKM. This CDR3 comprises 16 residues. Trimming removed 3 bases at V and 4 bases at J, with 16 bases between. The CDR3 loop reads CASSFREGLSNQPQHF. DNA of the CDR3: TGTGCCAGCAGTTTTCGGGAAGGACTTTCAAATCAGCCCCAGCATTTT.

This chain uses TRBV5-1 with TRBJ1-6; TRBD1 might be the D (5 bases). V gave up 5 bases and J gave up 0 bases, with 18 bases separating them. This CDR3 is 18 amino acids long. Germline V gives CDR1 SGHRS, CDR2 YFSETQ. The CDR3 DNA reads TGCGCCAGCAGGCCGGGACCCAATACTTTCTCCTATAATTCACCCCTCCACTTT. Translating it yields CASRPGPNTFSYNSPLHF. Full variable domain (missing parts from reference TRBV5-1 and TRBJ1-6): KAGVTQTPRYLIKTRGQQVTLSCSPISGHRSVSWYQQTPGQGLQFLFEYFSETQRNKGNFPGRFSGRQFSNSRSEMNVSTLELGDSALYLCASRPGPNTFSYNSPLHFGNGTRLTVT.

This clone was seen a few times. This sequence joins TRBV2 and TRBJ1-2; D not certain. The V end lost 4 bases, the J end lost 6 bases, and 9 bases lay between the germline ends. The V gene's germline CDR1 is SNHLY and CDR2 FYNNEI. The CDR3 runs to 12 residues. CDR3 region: CASSGRLDGYTF. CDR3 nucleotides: TGTGCCAGCAGTGGCCGGTTAGATGGCTACACCTTC.

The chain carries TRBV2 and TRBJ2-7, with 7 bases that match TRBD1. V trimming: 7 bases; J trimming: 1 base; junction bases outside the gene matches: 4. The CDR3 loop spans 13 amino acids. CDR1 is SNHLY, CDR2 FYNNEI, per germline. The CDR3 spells CASNGQVSYEQYF. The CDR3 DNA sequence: TGTGCCAGCAATGGACAGGTATCCTACGAGCAGTACTTC.

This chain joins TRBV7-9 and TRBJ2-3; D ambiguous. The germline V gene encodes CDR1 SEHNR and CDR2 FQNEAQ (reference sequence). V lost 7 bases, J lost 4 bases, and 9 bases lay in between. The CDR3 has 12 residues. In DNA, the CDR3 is TGTGCCAGCACCCCGACGCCAGATACGCAGTATTTT. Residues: CASTPTPDTQYF.

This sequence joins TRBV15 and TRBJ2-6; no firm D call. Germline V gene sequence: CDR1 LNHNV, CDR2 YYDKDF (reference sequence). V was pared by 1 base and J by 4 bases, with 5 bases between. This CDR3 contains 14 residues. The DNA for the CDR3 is TGTGCCACCAGCAGAGGATGGGGGGCCAACGTCCTGACTTTC. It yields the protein CATSRGWGANVLTF.